This is a list of T cell receptor beta chains from one sample in a study of control samples from healthy donors and cancer patients. Here immunoSEQ multiplex PCR was the method, and the copy in TCRdb shows in-frame clones only, minus some. The table shows about 150,000 clones, with over 90% occurring only once. Source material: blood. These receptor sequences come from a man in his forties or fifties in good health. Each CDR3 is given with its conserved first and last residue. The D gene is left open where the match is weak. Clone size is not always given. Where it is, it says once, few, many or a class for expanded clones.

J gene,clone size,V gene,D gene,CDR3 DNA,CDR3 protein
TRBJ2-1,-,TRBV10-3,TRBD2,TGTGCCACTAAGCGGGAAAGTGAGCAGTTCTTC,CATKRESEQFF
TRBJ1-1,-,TRBV9,TRBD1,TGTGCCAGCAGCGAACAGGGGGCGAACACTGAAGCTTTCTTT,CASSEQGANTEAFF
TRBJ1-2,once,TRBV27,-,TGTGCCAGCAGTTTTGCCGGAGCTAACTATGGCTACACCTTC,CASSFAGANYGYTF
TRBJ1-1,-,TRBV9,-,TGTGCCAGCAGCGTCGAAGCCATGAACACTGAAGCTTTCTTT,CASSVEAMNTEAFF
TRBJ1-3,-,TRBV28,-,TGTGCCAGCAGCCCACTTGGGGGGACAACCTCTGGAAACACCATATATTTT,CASSPLGGTTSGNTIYF
TRBJ2-3,few,TRBV5-6,TRBD1,TGTGCCAGCAGCGTGAGAGACAGGGAAGATACGCAGTATTTT,CASSVRDREDTQYF
TRBJ1-4,-,TRBV28,-,TGTGCCGTCTTCTCTAATGAAAAACTGTTTTTT,CAVFSNEKLFF
TRBJ2-5,-,TRBV2,-,TGTGCCAGCAGCCCTGGACAGCTCCAAGAGACCCAGTACTTC,CASSPGQLQETQYF
TRBJ2-1,-,TRBV11-3,-,TGTGCCAGCAGCTTAGGAGGGGCTTCGGGGAATGAGCAGTTCTTC,CASSLGGASGNEQFF
TRBJ1-5,-,TRBV7-2,TRBD1,TGTGCCAGCAGCCACAGGGGGCTGAGCAATCAGCCCCAGCATTTT,CASSHRGLSNQPQHF
TRBJ1-2,-,TRBV19,TRBD1,TGTGCCAGTTCAAGGACAGGGGGGGACTATGGCTACACCTTC,CASSRTGGDYGYTF
TRBJ2-5,-,TRBV19,TRBD2,TGTGCCAGTATAGGACTAGCGGGAGGACGAGAGACCCAGTACTTC,CASIGLAGGRETQYF
TRBJ2-5,-,TRBV5-4,-,TGTGCCAGCAGCTTGGTCTCTAGCCAAGAGACCCAGTACTTC,CASSLVSSQETQYF
TRBJ2-1,-,TRBV7-6,TRBD2,TGTGCCAGCAGCTTAGGCGGGAGAAGGGATGGTGAGCAGTTCTTC,CASSLGGRRDGEQFF
TRBJ2-7,-,TRBV28,-,TGTGCCAGCAGCCCGGGGACACCAAGCTCCTACGAGCAGTACTTC,CASSPGTPSSYEQYF
TRBJ1-2,-,TRBV6-5,-,TGTGCCAGTGCCTCCGGGGGGACGGCAGGGTTTGGCTACACCTTC,CASASGGTAGFGYTF
TRBJ2-3,-,TRBV6-4,TRBD2,TGTGCCAGCAGTGACTCCCCGGGAGGGCCCACAGATACGCAGTATTTT,CASSDSPGGPTDTQYF
TRBJ2-1,-,TRBV28,TRBD2,TGTGCCAGCAGTTCCCGGAAGCCTAGCGGGGACAGCTCCTACAATGAGCAGTTCTTC,CASSSRKPSGDSSYNEQFF
TRBJ2-2,-,TRBV19,-,TGTGCCAGTAGGCATGGACTGAACTTTGGGACCGGGGAGCTGTTTTTT,CASRHGLNFGTGELFF
TRBJ1-1,once,TRBV2,TRBD1,TGTGCCAGCGTTCGCCAAACAGGGGGGCTCTCTGCTTTCTTT,CASVRQTGGLSAFF
TRBJ1-5,-,TRBV4-2,-,TGTGCCAGCAGCCAAGGGACAGGCAATCAGCCCCAGCATTTT,CASSQGTGNQPQHF
TRBJ2-7,-,TRBV10-3,TRBD1,TGTGCCATCAGTGAGTCTAAGGGACAGGGCTACGAGCAGTACTTC,CAISESKGQGYEQYF
TRBJ2-7,-,TRBV13,-,TGTGCCAGCAGCTTAGATTCCTACGAGCAGTACTTC,CASSLDSYEQYF